This TCR beta chain was found in a study of cytomegalovirus exposure and HLA in healthy donors. On the study more broadly: Earlier, some 180 million T cells were analyzed, and 117 million unique TCR beta sequences were found among them.

General study findings and limits: CMV antigen specificity of a few CMV-associated chains was confirmed in vitro. Most TCR sequences were uncommon, yet certain public TCRs appeared in many donors.

The CDR3 sequence is 13 residues long. V shed 10 bases and J 5 bases; nucleotides not matched to a gene: 8. Germline V gene sequence: CDR1 MNHEY, CDR2 SMNVEV (reference sequence). Participants comprised healthy donors of bone marrow. The PCR used 60 Vbeta and 13 Jbeta primers. TCRdb's copy holds only in-frame clones and misses some; the assay was immunoSEQ multiplex PCR. The data show more than 150,000 clones, with around 83% seen just once and 0.95% to 1.5% held by the top ten. Regarding this clone: Its matching antigen is unknown.

Sequencing input: PBMCs. The rearrangement links TRBV27 to TRBJ1-2; 9 bases map to TRBD1. The source is a girl aged 2 to 10 in good health and CMV-seropositive. The CDR3, as DNA: TGTGCCACCCGCCCCGACAGGGGGTATGGCTACACCTTC. Protein: CATRPDRGYGYTF.